The 18 T cell receptor beta chains below all came from one sample that was sequenced in a study of cytomegalovirus exposure and HLA in healthy donors. Researchers ran the PCR with 60 Vbeta and 13 Jbeta primers. Data came from immunoSEQ multiplex PCR; TCRdb stores just in-frame clones and leaves some out. The data hold about 180,000 clones, with 82% observed a single time. Sequencing used PBMCs. Receptor source: a man aged 40-55 years in good health and CMV-seronegative.

The chain recombines TRBV7-2 with TRBJ2-6; 8 bases match TRBD2. The trim removed 5 bases at V and 4 bases at J, leaving 13 bases unmatched. This CDR3 has 18 amino acids. Germline V gene sequence: CDR1 SGHTA, CDR2 FQGNSA. DNA of the CDR3: TGTGCCAGCAGCCCGCAAGCGGGGGCGGTTAGGGGGGCCAACGTCCTGACTTTC. It is translated as CASSPQAGAVRGANVLTF.

CDR3 residues: CASSEATSGSGTGELFF. The CDR3 region has the DNA TGTGCCAGCAGTGAAGCGACGAGCGGGAGTGGGACCGGGGAGCTGTTTTTT. The chain carries TRBV6-1 and TRBJ2-2, with TRBD2 matching 8 bases. Trimming removed 0 bases from V and 5 bases from J; junction bases left unmatched: 8. CDR1 is MNHNS, CDR2 SASEGT, per germline. The CDR3 contains 17 residues.

This chain connects TRBV4-3 to TRBJ2-5; 7 bases agree with TRBD2. V shed 4 bases and J 4 bases; nucleotides not matched to a gene: 18. The CDR3 loop spans 18 amino acids. Germline CDR1 and CDR2: LGHNA and YSLEER. Here the CDR3 reads CASSPADQRGSPRETQYF. CDR3 DNA sequence: TGCGCCAGCAGCCCGGCCGACCAGCGGGGAAGTCCCCGAGAGACCCAGTACTTC.

This sequence joins TRBV10-3 and TRBJ2-5; D is ambiguous. Between the trimmed V and J ends, which lost 8 bases and 5 bases, there was a span of 9 bases. CDR1 is ENHRY and CDR2 is SYGVKD in the germline V gene. This CDR3 is 11 amino acids long. The CDR3 DNA is TGTGCCATCGCAAATCGGGAGACCCAGTACTTC. It encodes CAIANRETQYF.

A single count supports this clone. This chain connects TRBV19 to TRBJ2-1; 13 bases are a match to TRBD2. The CDR3 length is 15 residues. Germline CDR1 LNHDA, CDR2 SQIVND (reference sequence). V lost 6 bases, J lost 6 bases, and 5 bases stayed unmatched. In DNA form, the CDR3 reads TGTGCCAGTAGGCCGGGACTAGCGGGAATCAATGAGCAGTTCTTC. Amino acid sequence: CASRPGLAGINEQFF.

The DNA for the CDR3 is TGTGCCAGCGCCCCCCCGGCGGGACGGGGGGGCACAGATACGCAGTATTTT. Translation gives CASAPPAGRGGTDTQYF. This chain joins TRBV12-1 and TRBJ2-3; the table's D call, TRBD2, has no DNA check behind it. TRBV12-1 is a documented pseudogene. CDR3 length equals 17 residues.

The chain links TRBV5-1 to TRBJ1-1; 9 bases are shared with TRBD1. Trimming cost V 4 bases and J 11 bases; bases outside gene matches: 6. Germline CDR1 reads SGHRS; CDR2 reads YFSETQ. This CDR3 contains 12 residues. The CDR3 nucleotides are TGCGCCAGCAGCCCGGACAGGGGCACGGCTTTCTTT. Its protein is CASSPDRGTAFF.

This chain uses TRBV19 with TRBJ1-2; the match to TRBD1 covers 8 bases. With 7 bases clipped from V and 14 bases from J, the junction kept 3 bases outside the gene matches. The germline V gene has CDR1 LNHDA and CDR2 SQIVND (reference sequence). The CDR3 loop spans 9 amino acids. The CDR3 is CASKTGETF. In DNA form, the CDR3 reads TGTGCCAGTAAGACAGGGGAGACCTTC.

The rearrangement joins TRBV6-1 to TRBJ2-2; D remains ambiguous. CDR1 and CDR2 from the germline V gene are MNHNS and SASEGT. V shed 2 bases and J shed 0 bases, with 10 bases lying between them. CDR3 length: 16 amino acids. DNA of the CDR3: TGTGCCAGCAGTGAATCCCGGTTCTCGAACACCGGGGAGCTGTTTTTT. Its translation: CASSESRFSNTGELFF.

This chain uses TRBV5-1 with TRBJ2-7, with TRBD2 matching 9 bases. The CDR3 covers 17 residues. After removal of 4 bases from V and 7 bases from J, the junction contained 18 bases not matched to a gene. The germline gives CDR1 SGHRS, CDR2 YFSETQ. CDR3 loop: CASSPMWGGGATEEQYF. The CDR3 DNA reads as TGCGCCAGCAGCCCTATGTGGGGCGGGGGGGCGACAGAAGAGCAGTACTTC.

The CDR3 spells CASSPLPGQNYEQYF. The CDR3 DNA is TGCGCCAGCAGCCCATTACCGGGACAGAACTACGAGCAGTACTTC. The chain links TRBV4-1 to TRBJ2-7; 7 positions agree with TRBD1. The CDR3 is made up of 15 amino acids. After removal of 4 bases from V and 3 bases from J, the junction contained 9 bases not matched to a gene. Germline values: CDR1 MGHRA, CDR2 YSYEKL.

Only a few counts were recorded for this clone. The genes are TRBV13 and TRBJ2-7; D is possibly TRBD1 (6 bases). Germline V gives CDR1 PRHDT, CDR2 FYEKMQ (reference sequence). The V end lost 2 bases, the J end lost 1 base, and 9 bases lay between the germline ends. This CDR3 comprises 14 residues. This chain's CDR3 is CASSLRQGSYEQYF. As DNA, the CDR3 is TGTGCCAGCAGCTTAAGGCAGGGGTCCTACGAGCAGTACTTC.

The gene calls are TRBV7-8 and TRBJ2-2; TRBD1 matches at 7 bases. The CDR3 runs 15 residues. V shed 2 bases and J 4 bases; nucleotides not matched to a gene: 4. The germline CDR1 and CDR2 sequences are SGHVS and FQNEAQ. Written as DNA, the CDR3 is TGTGCCAGCAGCTTAAGGGGGCCAAGCACCGGGGAGCTGTTTTTT. Its translation is CASSLRGPSTGELFF.

The CDR3 is CASSMDRENTGELFF. CDR3 bases: TGTGCCAGCAGTATGGACAGGGAGAACACCGGGGAGCTGTTTTTT. This rearrangement joins TRBV6-5 to TRBJ2-2, with 8 bases matching TRBD1. V shed 5 bases, J shed 1 base, and the junction held 3 bases outside the gene matches. Per the germline V gene, CDR1 is MNHEY and CDR2 is SVGAGI. This CDR3 contains 15 residues.

The gene calls are TRBV27 and TRBJ2-2; TRBD2 matches 7 bases. V was pared by 7 bases and J by 0 bases, with 5 bases of the junction left unmatched. CDR1 and CDR2 (germline): MNHEY, SMNVEV (reference sequence). This CDR3 is 15 amino acids long. Here the CDR3 DNA reads TGTGCCAGCATCAAGAGCGGGGCGAACACCGGGGAGCTGTTTTTT. Its translation: CASIKSGANTGELFF.

This chain's CDR3 is CASSSDPSGGYGYTF. CDR3 sequence (DNA): TGTGCCAGCTCATCCGACCCCTCAGGGGGCTATGGCTACACCTTC. The chain couples TRBV18 to TRBJ1-2; 7 bases align to TRBD1. This CDR3 contains 15 residues. Germline CDR1 is KGHSH and CDR2 is LQKENI. Trimming cost V 5 bases and J 4 bases; bases outside gene matches: 10.

The table lists this clone with a count of one. The gene calls are TRBV4-1 and TRBJ2-5; TRBD2 aligns across 11 bases. The V and J ends lost 0 bases and 7 bases, in that order; junction bases with no gene match: 4. This CDR3 contains 15 residues. CDR1 and CDR2 from the germline V gene are MGHRA and YSYEKL. The CDR3 sequence is CASSQEPGLAATQYF. The CDR3 region has the DNA TGCGCCAGCAGCCAAGAGCCGGGACTAGCGGCGACCCAGTACTTC.

This chain uses TRBV7-3 with TRBJ2-1, with 9 bases lining up with TRBD2. This CDR3 is built from 17 residues. The germline gives CDR1 SGHTA, CDR2 FQGTGA. Germline trimming cut 6 bases from V and 8 bases from J; bases unmatched to any gene: 17. This CDR3 reads CASSPLPRERGDHEQFF. The CDR3 DNA follows: TGTGCCAGCAGTCCCTTGCCACGTGAGCGGGGGGACCATGAGCAGTTCTTC.